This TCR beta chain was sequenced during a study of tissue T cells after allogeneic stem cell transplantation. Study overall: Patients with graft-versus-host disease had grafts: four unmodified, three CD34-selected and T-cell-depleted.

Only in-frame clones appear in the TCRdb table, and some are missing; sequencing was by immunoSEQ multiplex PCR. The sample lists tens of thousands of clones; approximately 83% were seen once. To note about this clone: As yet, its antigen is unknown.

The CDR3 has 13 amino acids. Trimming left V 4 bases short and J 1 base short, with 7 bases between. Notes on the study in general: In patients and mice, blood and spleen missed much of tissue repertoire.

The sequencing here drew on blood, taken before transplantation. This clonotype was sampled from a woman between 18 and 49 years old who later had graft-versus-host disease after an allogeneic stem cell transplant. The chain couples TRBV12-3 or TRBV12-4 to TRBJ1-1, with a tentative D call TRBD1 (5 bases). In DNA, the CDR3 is TGTGCCAGCAGTTCCCAGGGGAACACTGAAGCTTTCTTT. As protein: CASSSQGNTEAFF.